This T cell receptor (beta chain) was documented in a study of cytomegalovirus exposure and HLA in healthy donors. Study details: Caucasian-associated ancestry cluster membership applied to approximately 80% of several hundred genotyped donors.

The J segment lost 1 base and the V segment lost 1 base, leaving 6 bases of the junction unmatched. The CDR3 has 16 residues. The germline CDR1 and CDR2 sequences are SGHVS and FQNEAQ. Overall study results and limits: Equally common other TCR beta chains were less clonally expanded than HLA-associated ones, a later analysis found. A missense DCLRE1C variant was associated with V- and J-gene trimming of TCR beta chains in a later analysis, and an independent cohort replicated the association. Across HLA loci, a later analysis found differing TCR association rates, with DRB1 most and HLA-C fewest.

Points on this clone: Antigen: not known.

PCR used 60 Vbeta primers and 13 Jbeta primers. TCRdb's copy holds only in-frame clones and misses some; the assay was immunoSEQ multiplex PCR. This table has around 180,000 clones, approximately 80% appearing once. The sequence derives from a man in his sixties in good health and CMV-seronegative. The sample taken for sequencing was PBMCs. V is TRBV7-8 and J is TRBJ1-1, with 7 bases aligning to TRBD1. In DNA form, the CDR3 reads TGTGCCAGCAGCTTAGTAGGGGGACAGCGGAACACTGAAGCTTTCTTT. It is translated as CASSLVGGQRNTEAFF.